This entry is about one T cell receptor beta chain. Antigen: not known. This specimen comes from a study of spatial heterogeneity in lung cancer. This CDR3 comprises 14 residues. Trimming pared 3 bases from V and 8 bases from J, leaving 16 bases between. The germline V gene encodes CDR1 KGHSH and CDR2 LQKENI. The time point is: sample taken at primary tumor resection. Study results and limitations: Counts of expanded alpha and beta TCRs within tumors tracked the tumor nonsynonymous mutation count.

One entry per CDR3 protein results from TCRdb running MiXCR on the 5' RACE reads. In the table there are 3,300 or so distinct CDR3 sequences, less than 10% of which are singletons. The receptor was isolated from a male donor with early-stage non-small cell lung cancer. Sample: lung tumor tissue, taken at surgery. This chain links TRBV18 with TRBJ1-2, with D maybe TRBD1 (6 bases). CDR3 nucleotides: TGTGCCAGCTCACCGGCGGGGACATACGTAGGCTACACCTTC. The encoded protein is CASSPAGTYVGYTF.